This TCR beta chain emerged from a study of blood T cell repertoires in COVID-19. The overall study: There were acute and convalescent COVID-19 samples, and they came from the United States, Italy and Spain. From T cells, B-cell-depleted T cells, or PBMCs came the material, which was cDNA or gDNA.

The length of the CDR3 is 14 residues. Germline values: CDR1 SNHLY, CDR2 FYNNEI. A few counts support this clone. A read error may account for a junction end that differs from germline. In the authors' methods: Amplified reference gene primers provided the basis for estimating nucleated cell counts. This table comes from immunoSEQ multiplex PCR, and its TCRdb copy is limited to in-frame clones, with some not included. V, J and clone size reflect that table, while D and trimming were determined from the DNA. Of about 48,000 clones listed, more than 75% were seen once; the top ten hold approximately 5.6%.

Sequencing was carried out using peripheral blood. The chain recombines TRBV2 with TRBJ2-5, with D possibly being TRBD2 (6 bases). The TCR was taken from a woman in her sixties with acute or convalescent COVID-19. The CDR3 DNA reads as TGTGCCAGCAATCTTGGACTACCACAAGGGACCCAGTACTTC. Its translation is CASNLGLPQGTQYF. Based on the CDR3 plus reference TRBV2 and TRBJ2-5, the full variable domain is EPEVTQTPSHQVTQMGQEVILRCVPISNHLYFYWYRQILGQKVEFLVSFYNNEISEKSEIFDDQFSVERPDGSNFTLKIRSTKLEDSAMYFCASNLGLPQGTQYFGPGTRLLVL.